Presented here are 14 T cell receptor beta chains from one specimen sequenced in a study of T cells in Graves' hyperthyroidism and ophthalmopathy. Amplified TCR beta CDR3 regions came from RNA transcripts. An initial round of RT-PCR targeting the TCR CDR3 relied on the HTBI primer set. TCRdb called the multiplex PCR reads again in MiXCR, with one record for every CDR3 protein. The sample records roughly 300,000 distinct CDR3 sequences, around 14% being singletons. The sample comprised blood. The receptors stem from a woman in her thirties with Graves' hyperthyroidism.

In this sample, this clonotype turned up many times. V and J are TRBV27 and TRBJ2-1; 12 bases map to TRBD2. The germline gives CDR1 MNHEY, CDR2 SMNVEV (reference sequence). The J segment lost 6 bases and the V segment lost 3 bases, leaving 3 bases of the junction unmatched. CDR3 length: 15 residues. CDR3 protein: CASSFGLAGFNEQFF. CDR3 DNA sequence: TGTGCCAGCAGTTTCGGACTAGCGGGGTTCAATGAGCAGTTCTTC.

This clonotype has a count of ten or more. The chain uses TRBV2 and TRBJ1-1; unclear D gene. Trimming took 6 bases from V and 5 from J, leaving 16 bases between them. CDR3 size: 14 residues. CDR1 and CDR2 (germline): SNHLY, FYNNEI. CDR3 DNA sequence: TGTGCCAGCAGGGGGTCGGCCCCCTTGACTGAAGCTTTCTTT. Translation: CASRGSAPLTEAFF.

The chain is built from TRBV29-1 and TRBJ1-1; a weak D match, TRBD1 (6 bases). The V gene's germline CDR1 is SQVTM and CDR2 ANQGSEA. CDR3 size: 13 residues. Trimming cost V 6 bases and J 3 bases, with 14 bases left between them. This CDR3 reads CSVALGAYTEAFF. CDR3 DNA sequence: TGCAGCGTGGCGTTGGGGGCGTACACTGAAGCTTTCTTT.

This clonotype came up many times. The CDR3 bases are TGTGCCAGCAGTCACCCCGCCACGGGACTCACAGATACGCAGTATTTT. Translating it yields CASSHPATGLTDTQYF. This chain joins TRBV28 and TRBJ2-3; possibly TRBD2 for D (6 bases). CDR1 and CDR2 from the germline V gene are MDHEN and SYDVKM. The CDR3 consists of 16 residues. The V gene lost 5 bases and the J gene lost 2 bases, with 17 bases spanning the gap.

The CDR3 region is CASTYRGSNQPQHF. CDR3 bases: TGTGCCAGCACCTACAGGGGTAGCAATCAGCCCCAGCATTTT. The chain links TRBV6-1 to TRBJ1-5; TRBD1 agrees at 7 bases. CDR3 length: 14 residues. Germline lookup yields CDR1 MNHNS and CDR2 SASEGT. The ends lost 7 bases at V and 0 bases at J; junction bases unmatched: 3.

This clonotype showed up just a few times. The chain is built from TRBV5-4 and TRBJ1-2, with D tentatively TRBD1 (6 bases). V was pared by 6 bases and J by 7 bases, with 10 bases between. The length of the CDR3 is 11 residues. The germline V gene has CDR1 SGHNT and CDR2 YYREEE (reference sequence). In DNA, the CDR3 is TGTGCCAGCAAAGGGGGTTCTGGCTACACCTTC. It specifies CASKGGSGYTF.

Remarks on this clonotype: A much larger clone differs by one base, so this may be a read error. This chain connects TRBV28 to TRBJ2-5; 8 bases line up with TRBD2. There are 14 residues in the CDR3. CDR1 is MDHEN and CDR2 is SYDVKM in the germline V gene. The CDR3 coding sequence is TGTGTCAGCGGAATAGCGGGACGGCAAGAGACCCAGTACTTC. Translation gives CVSGIAGRQETQYF.

In this sample, this clonotype turned up once. This may arise from a read error, as a much more abundant clone is one base away. This rearrangement joins TRBV6-1 to TRBJ1-1; 9 bases agree with TRBD1. The germline gives CDR1 MNHNS, CDR2 SASEGT. CDR3 length: 15 residues. The CDR3 DNA is TGTACCAGCAGATCTGACAGGGGGGCAGACTTTGAAGCTTTCTTT. It encodes CTSRSDRGADFEAFF.

The chain has TRBV19 and TRBJ1-4, with unresolved D. Germline V CDR1 and CDR2: LNHDA, SQIVND (reference sequence). V gave up 5 bases and J gave up 1 base, with 11 bases separating them. The CDR3 consists of 15 residues. This chain's CDR3 is CASSSEELTNEKLFF. The CDR3 nucleotides are TGTGCCAGTAGTTCGGAGGAGCTAACTAATGAAAAACTGTTTTTT. Complete variable domain (other parts from reference TRBV19 and TRBJ1-4): DGGITQSPKYLFRKEGQNVTLSCEQNLNHDAMYWYRQDPGQGLRLIYYSQIVNDFQKGDIAEGYSVSREKKESFPLTVTSAQKNPTAFYLCASSSEELTNEKLFFGSGTQLSVL.

This clonotype was observed a handful of times. The chain recombines TRBV10-3 with TRBJ1-1; no clear D gene. The CDR3 has 12 residues. Trimming shortened V by 2 bases and J by 7 bases, and 8 bases separated the two germline ends. From germline, CDR1 is ENHRY and CDR2 SYGVKD. The CDR3 is CAISEDVNEAFF. DNA of the CDR3: TGTGCCATCAGTGAGGACGTAAATGAAGCTTTCTTT.

The chain combines TRBV20-1 with TRBJ1-3; perhaps TRBD1 as D (6 bases). The length of the CDR3 is 15 residues. The ends were cut back, 5 bases at V and 2 bases at J, with 16 bases in the middle. CDR1 is DFQATT and CDR2 is SNEGSKA in the germline V gene (reference sequence). The CDR3 DNA is TGCAGTGCTCAACCCCAGGGGCAGGCTGGAAACACCATATATTTT. As protein: CSAQPQGQAGNTIYF.

This clonotype was recorded a few times. CDR3 residues: CASSYRVPGELFF. CDR3 nucleotides: TGTGCCAGCAGTTACCGGGTCCCCGGGGAGCTGTTTTTT. V is TRBV6-5 and J is TRBJ2-2, with unresolved D. Trimming shortened V by 2 bases and J by 6 bases, and 7 bases separated the two germline ends. In germline, CDR1 is MNHEY, CDR2 SVGAGI. The CDR3 totals 13 residues.

This clonotype was observed at least ten times. The J gene is TRBJ1-1, the V gene TRBV12-3 or TRBV12-4; D ambiguous. The CDR3 sequence is 12 residues long. Trimming shortened V by 7 bases and J by 8 bases, and 14 bases separated the two germline ends. CDR3: CASKSQSGEAFF. CDR3 in DNA: TGTGCCAGCAAATCTCAGTCTGGGGAAGCTTTCTTT.

This clonotype was seen many times. The rearrangement uses TRBV12-3 or TRBV12-4 and TRBJ1-3; a possible D gene is TRBD1 (6 bases). CDR3 length: 15 amino acids. With 5 bases removed from V and 0 bases from J, the gap between germline ends came to 11 bases. CDR3 in amino acids: CASSTTGYSGNTIYF. The CDR3 bases are TGTGCCAGCAGTACAACAGGGTACTCTGGAAACACCATATATTTT.